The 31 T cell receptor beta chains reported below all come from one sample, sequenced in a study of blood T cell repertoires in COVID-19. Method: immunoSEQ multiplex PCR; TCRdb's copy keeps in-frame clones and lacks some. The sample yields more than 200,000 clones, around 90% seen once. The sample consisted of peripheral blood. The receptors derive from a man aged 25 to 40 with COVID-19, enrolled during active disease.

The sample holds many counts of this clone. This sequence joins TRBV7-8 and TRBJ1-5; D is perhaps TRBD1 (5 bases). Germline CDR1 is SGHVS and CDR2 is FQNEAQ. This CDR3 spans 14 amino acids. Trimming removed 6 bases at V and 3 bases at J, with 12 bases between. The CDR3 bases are TGTGCCAGCAGTCTAACAGGTACCAATCAGCCCCAGCATTTT. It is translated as CASSLTGTNQPQHF.

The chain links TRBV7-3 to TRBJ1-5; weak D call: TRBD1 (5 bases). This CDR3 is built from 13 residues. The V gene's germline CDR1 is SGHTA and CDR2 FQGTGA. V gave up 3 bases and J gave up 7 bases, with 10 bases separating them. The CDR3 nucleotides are TGTGCCAGCAGCTTGCGGCGGGGGCAGCCCCAGCATTTT. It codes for CASSLRRGQPQHF.

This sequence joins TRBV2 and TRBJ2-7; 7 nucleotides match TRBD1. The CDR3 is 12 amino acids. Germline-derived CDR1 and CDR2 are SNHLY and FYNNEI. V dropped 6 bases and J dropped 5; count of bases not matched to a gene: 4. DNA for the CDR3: TGTGCCAGCAGCTTTACAGGGGACGAGCAGTACTTC. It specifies CASSFTGDEQYF.

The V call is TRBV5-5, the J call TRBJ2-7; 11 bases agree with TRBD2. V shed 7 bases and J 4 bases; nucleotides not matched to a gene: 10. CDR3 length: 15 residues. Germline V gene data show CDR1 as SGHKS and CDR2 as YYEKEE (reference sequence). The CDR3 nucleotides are TGTGCCAGCGGGACTAGCGGAGAGGGCCCATACGAGCAGTACTTC. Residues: CASGTSGEGPYEQYF.

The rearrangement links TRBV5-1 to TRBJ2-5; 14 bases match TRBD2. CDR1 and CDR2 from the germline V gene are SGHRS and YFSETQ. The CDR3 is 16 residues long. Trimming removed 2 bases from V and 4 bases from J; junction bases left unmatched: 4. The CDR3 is CASSFGTSGGTETQYF. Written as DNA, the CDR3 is TGCGCCAGCAGCTTCGGGACTAGCGGGGGAACAGAGACCCAGTACTTC.

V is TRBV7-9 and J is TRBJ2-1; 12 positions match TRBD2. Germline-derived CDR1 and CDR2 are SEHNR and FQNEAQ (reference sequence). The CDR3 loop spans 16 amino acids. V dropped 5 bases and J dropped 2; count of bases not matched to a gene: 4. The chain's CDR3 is CASSPLAGGPYNEQFF. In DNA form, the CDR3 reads TGTGCCAGCAGCCCCCTAGCGGGGGGGCCCTACAATGAGCAGTTCTTC.

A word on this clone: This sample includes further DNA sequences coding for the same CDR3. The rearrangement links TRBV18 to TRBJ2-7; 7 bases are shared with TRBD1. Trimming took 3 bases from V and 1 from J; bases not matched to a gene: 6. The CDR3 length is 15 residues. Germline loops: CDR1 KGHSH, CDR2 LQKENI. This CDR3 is CASSPRTGGSYEQYF. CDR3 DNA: TGTGCCAGCTCACCTCGGACAGGCGGGTCCTACGAGCAGTACTTC.

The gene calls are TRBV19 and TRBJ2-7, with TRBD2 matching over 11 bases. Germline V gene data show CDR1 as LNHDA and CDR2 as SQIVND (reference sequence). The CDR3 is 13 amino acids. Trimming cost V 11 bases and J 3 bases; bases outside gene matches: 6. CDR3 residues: CAASGTSGYEQYF. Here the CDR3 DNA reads TGTGCCGCATCCGGGACTAGCGGCTACGAGCAGTACTTC.

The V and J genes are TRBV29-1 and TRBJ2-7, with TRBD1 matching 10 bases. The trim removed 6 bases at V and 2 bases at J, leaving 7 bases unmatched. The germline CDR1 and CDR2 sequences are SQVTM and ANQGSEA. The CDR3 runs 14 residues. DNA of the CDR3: TGCAGCGTCCATGGGACAGGGGATACCTACGAGCAGTACTTC. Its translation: CSVHGTGDTYEQYF.

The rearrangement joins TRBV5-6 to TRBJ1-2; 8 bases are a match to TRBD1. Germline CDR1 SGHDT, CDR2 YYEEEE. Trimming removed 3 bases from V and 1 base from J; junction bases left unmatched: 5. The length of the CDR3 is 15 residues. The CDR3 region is CASSYRDRLNYGYTF. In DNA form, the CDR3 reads TGTGCCAGCAGCTACCGGGACAGGCTTAACTATGGCTACACCTTC.

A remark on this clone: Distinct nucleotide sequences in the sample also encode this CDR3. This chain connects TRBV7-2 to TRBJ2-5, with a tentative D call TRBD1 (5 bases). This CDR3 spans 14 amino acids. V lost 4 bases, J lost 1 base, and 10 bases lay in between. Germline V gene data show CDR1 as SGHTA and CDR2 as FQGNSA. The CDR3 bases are TGTGCCAGCAGCTCCGGACATCGCCAAGAGACCCAGTACTTC. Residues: CASSSGHRQETQYF.

CDR3 residues: CASSRTGDTEAFF. Here the CDR3 DNA reads TGTGCCAGCAGCCGGACAGGGGACACTGAAGCTTTCTTT. The chain links TRBV7-9 to TRBJ1-1; 9 nucleotides agree with TRBD1. After removal of 5 bases from V and 3 bases from J, the junction contained 1 base not matched to a gene. The CDR3 consists of 13 residues. Germline V CDR1 and CDR2: SEHNR, FQNEAQ (reference sequence). Full variable domain (outside the CDR3, taken from reference TRBV7-9 and TRBJ1-1): DTGVSQNPRHKITKRGQNVTFRCDPISEHNRLYWYRQTLGQGPEFLTYFQNEAQLEKSRLLSDRFSAERPKGSFSTLEIQRTEQGDSAMYLCASSRTGDTEAFFGQGTRLTVV.

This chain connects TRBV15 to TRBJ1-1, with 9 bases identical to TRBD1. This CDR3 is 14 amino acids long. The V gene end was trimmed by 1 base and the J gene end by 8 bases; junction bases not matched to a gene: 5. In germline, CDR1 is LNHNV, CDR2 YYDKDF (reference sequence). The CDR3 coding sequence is TGTGCCACCAGCAGAGCCGGACAGGGGAGAGAAGCTTTCTTT. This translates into CATSRAGQGREAFF.

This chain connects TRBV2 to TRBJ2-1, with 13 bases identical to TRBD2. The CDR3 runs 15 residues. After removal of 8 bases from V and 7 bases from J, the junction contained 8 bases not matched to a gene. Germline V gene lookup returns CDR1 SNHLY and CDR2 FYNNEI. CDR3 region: CASVFGTSGMNEQFF. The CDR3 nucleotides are TGTGCCAGCGTATTCGGGACTAGCGGGATGAATGAGCAGTTCTTC.

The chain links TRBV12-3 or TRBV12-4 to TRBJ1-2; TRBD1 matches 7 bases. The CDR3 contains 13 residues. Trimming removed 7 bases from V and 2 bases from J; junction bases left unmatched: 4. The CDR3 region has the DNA TGTGCCAGCATCGCGACAGGGAACTATGGCTACACCTTC. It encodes CASIATGNYGYTF.

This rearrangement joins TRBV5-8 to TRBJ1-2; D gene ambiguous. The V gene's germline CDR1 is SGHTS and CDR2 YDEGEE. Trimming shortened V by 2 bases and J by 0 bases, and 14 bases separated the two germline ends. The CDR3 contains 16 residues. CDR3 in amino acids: CASSLMPTKANYGYTF. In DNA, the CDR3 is TGTGCCAGCAGCTTAATGCCGACTAAAGCTAACTATGGCTACACCTTC.

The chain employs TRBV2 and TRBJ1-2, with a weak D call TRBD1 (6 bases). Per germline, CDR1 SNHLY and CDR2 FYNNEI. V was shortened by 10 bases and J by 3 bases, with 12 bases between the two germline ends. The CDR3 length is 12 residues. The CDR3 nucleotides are TGTGCCAACGAGGACAGATACTATGGCTACACCTTC. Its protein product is CANEDRYYGYTF.

In DNA, the CDR3 is TGTGCCACCAGTGAGCCGGGACTAGCGGGAGGGCGCGCCTACAATGAGCAGTTCTTC. This codes for CATSEPGLAGGRAYNEQFF. The chain joins TRBV24-1 to TRBJ2-1; 16 bases are a match to TRBD2. The CDR3 sequence is 19 residues long. The trim removed 4 bases at V and 2 bases at J, leaving 7 bases unmatched. Looked up from germline, CDR1 is KGHDR and CDR2 is SFDVKD.

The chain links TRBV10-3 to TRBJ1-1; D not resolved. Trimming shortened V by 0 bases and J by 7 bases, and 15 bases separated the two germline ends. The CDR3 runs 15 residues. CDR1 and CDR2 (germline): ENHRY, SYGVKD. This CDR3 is CAISESVAGTDEAFF. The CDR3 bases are TGTGCCATCAGTGAGTCCGTCGCGGGAACAGATGAAGCTTTCTTT.

The CDR3 here is CASSLLAANEQFF. CDR3 DNA: TGTGCCAGCAGCCTCTTAGCGGCCAATGAGCAGTTCTTC. The genes are TRBV3-1 (or the pseudogene TRBV3-2) and TRBJ2-1, with D maybe TRBD2 (6 bases). Germline V CDR1 and CDR2: LGHDT, YNNKEL (reference sequence). The CDR3 extends over 13 amino acids. V was clipped by 4 bases and J by 6 bases, with 10 bases between them.

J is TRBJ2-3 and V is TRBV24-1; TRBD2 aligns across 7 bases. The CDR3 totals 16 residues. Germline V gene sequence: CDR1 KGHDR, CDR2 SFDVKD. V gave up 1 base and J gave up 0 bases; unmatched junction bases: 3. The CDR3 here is CATSDFKAGSTDTQYF. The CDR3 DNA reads TGTGCCACCAGTGATTTCAAAGCGGGAAGCACAGATACGCAGTATTTT.

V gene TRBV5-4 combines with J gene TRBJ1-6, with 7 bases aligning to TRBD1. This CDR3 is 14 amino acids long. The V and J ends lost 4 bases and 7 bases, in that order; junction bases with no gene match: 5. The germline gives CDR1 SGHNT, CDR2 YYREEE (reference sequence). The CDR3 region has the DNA TGTGCCAGCAGCAATACAGGGGTGAATTCACCCCTCCACTTT. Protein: CASSNTGVNSPLHF.

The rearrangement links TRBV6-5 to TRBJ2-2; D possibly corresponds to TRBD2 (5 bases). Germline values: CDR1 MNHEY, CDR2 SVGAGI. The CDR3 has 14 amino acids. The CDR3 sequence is CATRRLTNTGELFF. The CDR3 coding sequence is TGTGCAACTAGGAGGTTGACGAACACCGGGGAGCTGTTTTTT.

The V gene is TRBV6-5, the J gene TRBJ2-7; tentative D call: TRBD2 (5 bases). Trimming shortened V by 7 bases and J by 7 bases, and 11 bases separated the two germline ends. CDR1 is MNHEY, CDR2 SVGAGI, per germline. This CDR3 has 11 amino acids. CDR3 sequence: CASNSRREQYF. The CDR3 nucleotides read TGTGCCAGCAACTCAAGGAGGGAGCAGTACTTC.

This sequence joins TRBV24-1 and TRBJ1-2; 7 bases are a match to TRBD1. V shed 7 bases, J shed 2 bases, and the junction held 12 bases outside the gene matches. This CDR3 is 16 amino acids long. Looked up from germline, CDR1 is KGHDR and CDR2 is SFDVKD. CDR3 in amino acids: CATSAPGTAENYGYTF. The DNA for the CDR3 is TGTGCCACCAGCGCCCCCGGGACAGCTGAGAACTATGGCTACACCTTC.

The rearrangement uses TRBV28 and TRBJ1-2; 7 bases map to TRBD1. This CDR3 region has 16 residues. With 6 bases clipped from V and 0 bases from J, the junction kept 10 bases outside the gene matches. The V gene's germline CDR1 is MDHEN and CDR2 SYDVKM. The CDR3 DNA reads TGTGCCAGCAGCCTCCAGGGGGTGCAAGCTAACTATGGCTACACCTTC. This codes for CASSLQGVQANYGYTF.

The CDR3 is CASSLGQVLNTEAFF. DNA for the CDR3: TGTGCCAGCAGCTTAGGCCAGGTCCTGAACACTGAAGCTTTCTTT. V gene TRBV7-2 combines with J gene TRBJ1-1; D remains ambiguous. V was clipped by 1 base and J by 0 bases, with 9 bases between them. Germline CDR1 reads SGHTA; CDR2 reads FQGNSA. This CDR3 region has 15 residues. Based on the CDR3 plus reference TRBV7-2 and TRBJ1-1, the full variable domain is GAGVSQSPSNKVTEKGKDVELRCDPISGHTALYWYRQSLGQGLEFLIYFQGNSAPDKSGLPSDRFSAERTGGSVSTLTIQRTQQEDSAVYLCASSLGQVLNTEAFFGQGTRLTVV.

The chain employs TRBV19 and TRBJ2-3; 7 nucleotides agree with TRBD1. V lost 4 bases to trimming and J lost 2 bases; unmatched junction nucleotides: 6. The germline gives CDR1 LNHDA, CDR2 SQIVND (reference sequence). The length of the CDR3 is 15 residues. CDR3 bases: TGTGCCAGTAGTACTTCACAGGGGTCCACAGATACGCAGTATTTT. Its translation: CASSTSQGSTDTQYF.

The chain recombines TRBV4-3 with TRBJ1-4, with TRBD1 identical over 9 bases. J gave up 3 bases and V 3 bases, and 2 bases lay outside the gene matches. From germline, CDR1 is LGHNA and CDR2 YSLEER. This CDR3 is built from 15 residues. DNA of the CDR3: TGCGCCAGCAGCCAGGGACAGGGATCTAATGAAAAACTGTTTTTT. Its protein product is CASSQGQGSNEKLFF.

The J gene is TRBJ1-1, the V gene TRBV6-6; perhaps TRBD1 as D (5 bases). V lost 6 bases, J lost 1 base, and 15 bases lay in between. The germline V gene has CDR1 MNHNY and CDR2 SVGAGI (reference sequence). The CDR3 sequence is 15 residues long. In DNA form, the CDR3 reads TGTGCCAGCAGCCCCCCCCCGACAGAGAACACTGAAGCTTTCTTT. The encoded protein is CASSPPPTENTEAFF.

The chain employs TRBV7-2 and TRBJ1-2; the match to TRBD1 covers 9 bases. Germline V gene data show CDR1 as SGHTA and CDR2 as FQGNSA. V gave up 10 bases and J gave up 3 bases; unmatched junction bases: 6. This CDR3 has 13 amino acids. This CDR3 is CATQTGGDYGYTF. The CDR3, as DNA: TGTGCCACCCAAACAGGGGGCGACTATGGCTACACCTTC.